This T cell receptor (beta chain) was retrieved from a study of blood T cells in healthy people across ages. For the second PCR, which ran for about 7 to 11 cycles, a sample-barcoded 5' primer and a J-beta primer mix were used. Each cDNA molecule, via a template-switch adaptor with 12 random nucleotides, was tagged. From the 5' RACE reads, TCRdb called clonotypes with MiXCR, one entry per CDR3 protein. The table lists some 1.7 million distinct CDR3 sequences, under 30% of them singletons. Turning to this clonotype: Its antigen remains unknown.

Study-wide results and limits: The study could not conclusively compare naive and antigen-experienced cells, given its unsorted PBMCs. A greater number of naive CD4+ cells and higher diversity distinguished long-lived donors from aged donors. Diversity was estimated from one million T cells, and these estimates were considered underestimates.

What was sequenced was blood. This clonotype was obtained from a woman in her 30s in good health.

The CDR3 DNA is TGCGCCAGCAGGCTGGACAGGGGGGATGGCTACACCTTC. This gives the protein CASRLDRGDGYTF. The V and J genes are TRBV5-1 and TRBJ1-2; 10 bases fit TRBD1. The germline V gene encodes CDR1 SGHRS and CDR2 YFSETQ. The V and J ends lost 5 bases and 6 bases, in that order; junction bases with no gene match: 4. CDR3 length: 13 amino acids.